The 16 T cell receptor beta chains presented below share a single source sample, sequenced in a study of cytomegalovirus exposure and HLA in healthy donors. PCR used 60 Vbeta primers and 13 Jbeta primers. The table came from immunoSEQ multiplex PCR; TCRdb's copy has only in-frame clones and leaves some out. The repertoire holds 50,000 or so clones, 73% seen once, with roughly 3% in the top ten. Sequencing was done on a sample of PBMCs. The origin of the receptors is a man younger than 35 in good health and CMV-seronegative.

This chain connects TRBV7-8 to TRBJ1-6; TRBD1 might be the D (6 bases). Per the germline V gene, CDR1 is SGHVS and CDR2 is FQNEAQ. The ends were cut back, 3 bases at V and 5 bases at J, with 14 bases in the middle. The CDR3 is 16 amino acids. The CDR3 nucleotides read TGTGCCAGCAGCTTTGGTCCGGGACATAATAATTCACCCCTCCACTTT. Translation: CASSFGPGHNNSPLHF.

V usage is TRBV28 and J usage is TRBJ1-5, with D possibly being TRBD1 (6 bases). Germline V gene data show CDR1 as MDHEN and CDR2 as SYDVKM. The CDR3 consists of 16 residues. Trimming removed 4 bases at V and 7 bases at J, with 20 bases between. As DNA, the CDR3 is TGTGCCAGCAGTTCGCCCCCAGGGGACGAGAGGCAGCCCCAGCATTTT. Translated, it gives CASSSPPGDERQPQHF.

The V gene is TRBV7-2, the J gene TRBJ1-4, with TRBD1 identical over 9 bases. Trimming at V came to 5 bases and at J to 6 bases, leaving 10 bases not matched to a gene. The CDR3 loop spans 16 amino acids. Germline CDR1 reads SGHTA; CDR2 reads FQGNSA. The CDR3 coding sequence is TGTGCCAGCAGCCCCACGACGGACAGGGGCGATGAAAAACTGTTTTTT. It is translated as CASSPTTDRGDEKLFF.

This chain connects TRBV25-1 to TRBJ1-2, with 7 bases that match TRBD1. V dropped 1 base and J dropped 8; count of bases not matched to a gene: 7. Germline V gene sequence: CDR1 MGHDK, CDR2 SYGVNS. The CDR3 spans 14 residues. CDR3 coding DNA: TGTGCCAGCAGTGAATCTGACAGGGCTCACGGCTACACCTTC. Residues: CASSESDRAHGYTF.

The rearrangement uses TRBV6-1 and TRBJ2-2; TRBD2 agrees at 11 bases. The CDR3 consists of 14 residues. CDR1 MNHNS and CDR2 SASEGT come from the germline V gene. Trimming took 7 bases from V and 5 from J; bases not matched to a gene: 3. CDR3: CASKLAGETGELFF. CDR3 coding DNA: TGTGCCAGCAAACTAGCGGGAGAGACCGGGGAGCTGTTTTTT.

This chain connects TRBV6-5 to TRBJ2-7; D gene uncertain. The CDR3 is made up of 15 amino acids. Per germline, CDR1 MNHEY and CDR2 SVGAGI. V dropped 2 bases and J dropped 0 bases, with 11 bases sitting between them. CDR3: CASSYAASISYEQYF. The CDR3 nucleotides are TGTGCCAGCAGTTACGCGGCGTCAATCTCCTACGAGCAGTACTTC.

The V and J genes are TRBV27 and TRBJ2-3, with TRBD1 matching over 9 bases. CDR1 MNHEY and CDR2 SMNVEV come from the germline V gene (reference sequence). Trimming cost V 6 bases and J 5 bases; bases outside gene matches: 6. The length of the CDR3 is 14 residues. Here the CDR3 reads CASSPGTGRDTQYF. Here the CDR3 DNA reads TGTGCCAGCAGCCCCGGGACAGGGAGAGATACGCAGTATTTT.

V is TRBV30 and J is TRBJ1-2, with TRBD1 matching over 10 bases. Germline trimming cut 5 bases from V and 7 bases from J; bases unmatched to any gene: 16. Germline CDR1 and CDR2: GTSNPN and SVGIG (reference sequence). The CDR3 loop spans 16 amino acids. DNA for the CDR3: TGTGCCTGGGTGCACGGGACAGGGGTTTTCCTTGGTGGCTACACCTTC. Translating it yields CAWVHGTGVFLGGYTF.

The chain links TRBV14 to TRBJ2-3; D uncertain. CDR3 length: 13 residues. Trimming took off 4 bases at V and 0 bases at J, with 5 bases between the two ends. Germline V lookup: CDR1 SGHDN, CDR2 FVKESK. The CDR3 region has the DNA TGTGCCAGCAGCCCCCCTAGCACAGATACGCAGTATTTT. Translation gives CASSPPSTDTQYF.

This chain joins TRBV9 and TRBJ2-7; 11 nucleotides match TRBD2. Trimming took 4 bases from V and 4 from J; bases not matched to a gene: 7. Germline loops: CDR1 SGDLS, CDR2 YYNGEE. The CDR3 covers 15 residues. CDR3 sequence: CASSFTSGSSYEQYF. The DNA of the CDR3 is TGTGCCAGCAGCTTTACTAGCGGGAGTAGTTACGAGCAGTACTTC.

This rearrangement joins TRBV14 to TRBJ1-1, with 11 bases aligning to TRBD1. Trimming removed 8 bases from V and 4 bases from J; junction bases left unmatched: 9. The CDR3 runs to 15 residues. CDR1 is SGHDN and CDR2 is FVKESK in the germline V gene. The CDR3 DNA sequence: TGTGCCAGCTCCTCCTGGGGGACAGGGGGCACTGAAGCTTTCTTT. Translating it yields CASSSWGTGGTEAFF.

J is TRBJ1-2 and V is TRBV6-6, with 10 bases matching TRBD1. This CDR3 is built from 14 residues. The trim removed 7 bases at V and 3 bases at J, leaving 5 bases unmatched. Germline CDR1 reads MNHNY; CDR2 reads SVGAGI (reference sequence). CDR3 DNA: TGTGCCAGCACACGGGACAGGGGAGACTATGGCTACACCTTC. It yields the protein CASTRDRGDYGYTF.

The gene calls are TRBV18 and TRBJ1-2; 7 positions agree with TRBD1. Trimming removed 1 base from V and 6 bases from J; junction bases left unmatched: 5. In germline, CDR1 is KGHSH, CDR2 LQKENI. CDR3 length equals 14 residues. CDR3 loop: CASSPLGTGDGYTF. Here the CDR3 DNA reads TGTGCCAGCTCACCACTTGGAACAGGGGATGGCTACACCTTC. The full variable domain, with the rest looked up from reference TRBV18 and TRBJ1-2, is NAGVMQNPRHLVRRRGQEARLRCSPMKGHSHVYWYRQLPEEGLKFMVYLQKENIIDESGMPKERFSAEFPKEGPSILRIQQVVRGDSAAYFCASSPLGTGDGYTFGSGTRLTVV.

This clone has just one count. V gene TRBV7-8 combines with J gene TRBJ1-2; 7 bases align to TRBD1. V lost 5 bases and J lost 3; bases outside the gene matches: 9. The CDR3 runs to 15 residues. Germline CDR1 reads SGHVS; CDR2 reads FQNEAQ. DNA for the CDR3: TGTGCCAGCAGCAAACCCACTACAGGGGACTATGGCTACACCTTC. It codes for CASSKPTTGDYGYTF.

CDR3: CASSEFDYGYTF. The CDR3 bases are TGTGCCAGCAGTGAATTCGACTATGGCTACACCTTC. The chain joins TRBV25-1 to TRBJ1-2; D gene unclear. V gave up 1 base and J gave up 3 bases, with 3 bases separating them. Germline values: CDR1 MGHDK, CDR2 SYGVNS. CDR3 length: 12 residues.

This clone occurred once. The J gene is TRBJ1-5, the V gene TRBV6-1, with D unresolved. Between the trimmed V and J ends, which lost 6 bases and 0 bases, there was a span of 12 bases. Germline CDR1 reads MNHNS; CDR2 reads SASEGT. This CDR3 has 15 residues. The CDR3 sequence is CASSLTVASNQPQHF. CDR3 nucleotides: TGTGCCAGCAGCCTGACGGTAGCTAGCAATCAGCCCCAGCATTTT.